The 9 T cell receptor beta chains below were found in one sample sequenced in a study of T cell changes during pregnancy in multiple sclerosis. Assay used: immunoSEQ multiplex PCR; TCRdb lists only in-frame clones, some missing. The repertoire holds about 76,000 clones, with roughly 92% as singletons. The sequencing here drew on peripheral blood, taken in the first trimester of pregnancy. The receptors derive from a female donor in good health, enrolled as a control in a pregnancy study.

The chain employs TRBV18 and TRBJ1-5, with TRBD1 as a possible D gene (5 bases). The germline V gene has CDR1 KGHSH and CDR2 LQKENI. The CDR3 sequence is 15 residues long. V gave up 6 bases and J gave up 1 base, with 13 bases separating them. The CDR3 is CASSDSGVSNQPQHF. The DNA of the CDR3 is TGTGCCAGCTCCGACTCGGGGGTAAGCAATCAGCCCCAGCATTTT.

V is TRBV2 and J is TRBJ2-7; 10 bases match TRBD1. The CDR3 covers 13 residues. Germline assignment: CDR1 SNHLY and CDR2 FYNNEI. V was clipped by 7 bases and J by 5 bases; unmatched bases: 5. Here the CDR3 DNA reads TGTGCCAGCACCGACAGGGGGCGAGACGAGCAGTACTTC. This codes for CASTDRGRDEQYF.

The chain uses TRBV5-1 and TRBJ2-7, with a possible D match to TRBD2 (6 bases). V lost 2 bases, J lost 3 bases, and 12 bases lay in between. Germline values: CDR1 SGHRS, CDR2 YFSETQ. The CDR3 consists of 14 residues. In nucleotides, the CDR3 is TGCGCCAGCAGCTTCATCGGGAGTAACTACGAGCAGTACTTC. Protein: CASSFIGSNYEQYF.

The V call is TRBV28, the J call TRBJ2-3; D unresolved. Trimming took 2 bases from V and 2 from J, leaving 8 bases between them. The CDR3 consists of 14 residues. The germline CDR1 and CDR2 sequences are MDHEN and SYDVKM. CDR3 amino acids: CASSLSSATDTQYF. In DNA, the CDR3 is TGTGCCAGCAGTTTAAGCTCCGCCACAGATACGCAGTATTTT.

In the case of this clone: Other DNA sequences in the sample encode the same CDR3. This chain joins TRBV6-1 and TRBJ1-5, with D perhaps matching TRBD1 (5 bases). Trimming removed 1 base at V and 2 bases at J, with 6 bases between. The CDR3 sequence is 14 residues long. Per the germline V gene, CDR1 is MNHNS and CDR2 is SASEGT. This CDR3 reads CASSEGGGNQPQHF. As DNA, the CDR3 is TGTGCCAGCAGTGAAGGGGGGGGCAATCAGCCCCAGCATTTT.

J is TRBJ2-7 and V is TRBV5-6, with 7 bases matching TRBD1. Trimming cost V 4 bases and J 7 bases; bases outside gene matches: 14. The CDR3 is made up of 15 amino acids. Germline-derived CDR1 and CDR2 are SGHDT and YYEEEE. The CDR3 bases are TGTGCCAGCAGCCCTTCGCCAGACAGGGTCCGGGAGCAGTACTTC. Its translation: CASSPSPDRVREQYF.

This chain links TRBV10-3 with TRBJ2-3; D is ambiguous. Germline lookup yields CDR1 ENHRY and CDR2 SYGVKD. There are 13 residues in the CDR3. The V and J ends lost 4 bases and 1 base respectively, with 6 bases between them. DNA for the CDR3: TGTGCCATCAGTGTTTTAGGCACAGATACGCAGTATTTT. Its protein is CAISVLGTDTQYF.

V and J are TRBV4-1 and TRBJ1-1, with a possible D match to TRBD1 (6 bases). This CDR3 is built from 16 residues. With 0 bases removed from V and 0 bases from J, the gap between germline ends came to 11 bases. The germline V gene encodes CDR1 MGHRA and CDR2 YSYEKL. CDR3 in amino acids: CASSQDGGTLNTEAFF. CDR3 coding DNA: TGCGCCAGCAGCCAAGATGGGGGCACCTTGAACACTGAAGCTTTCTTT.

CDR3 nucleotides: TGTGCCAGCAGCTTAATAGTGAACACTGAAGCTTTCTTT. It yields the protein CASSLIVNTEAFF. The chain recombines TRBV7-9 with TRBJ1-1; D remains ambiguous. Germline V gives CDR1 SEHNR, CDR2 FQNEAQ (reference sequence). This CDR3 is 13 amino acids long. The V end lost 2 bases, the J end lost 0 bases, and 4 bases lay between the germline ends.